This is a list of T cell receptor beta chains from one sample in a study of vaccination and CD4 T cells after COVID-19. MiXCR was run by TCRdb on the PCR reads, yielding one entry per CDR3 protein. The sample has some 10,000 distinct CDR3 sequences, 55% to 75% seen once; the top ten hold 20% to 30%. Antigen specificity for these receptors is unknown. The sequenced material came from CD4+ T cells from blood, cultured in vitro. The receptors originated from a human donor who had recovered from COVID-19. CDR3s include the opening cysteine and the closing phenylalanine or tryptophan. Each record gives: CDR3 protein, V gene, J gene, clone size. Size is omitted from some rows. Given values are once, few, many or a class for expanded clones.

CDR3aa: CASSPSRAGGVGTQYF; v_gene: TRBV27; j_gene: TRBJ2-5; abundance: few
CDR3aa: CASSFGQALYGYTF; v_gene: TRBV2; j_gene: TRBJ1-2; abundance: -
CDR3aa: CASSLETSGYNNEQFF; v_gene: TRBV5-1; j_gene: TRBJ2-1; abundance: -
CDR3aa: CASSPQVHTDTQYF; v_gene: TRBV18; j_gene: TRBJ2-3; abundance: -
CDR3aa: CASSLMGGQETQYF; v_gene: TRBV7-3; j_gene: TRBJ2-5; abundance: -
CDR3aa: CASSYLGGAGNEQFF; v_gene: TRBV6-5; j_gene: TRBJ2-1; abundance: -
CDR3aa: CASSFDRIGSPLHF; v_gene: TRBV7-2; j_gene: TRBJ1-6; abundance: -
CDR3aa: CASEGADTQYF; v_gene: TRBV11-3; j_gene: TRBJ2-3; abundance: few
CDR3aa: CASSPRQGANTEAFF; v_gene: TRBV27; j_gene: TRBJ1-1; abundance: -
CDR3aa: CASSPQLVVYEQYF; v_gene: TRBV18; j_gene: TRBJ2-7; abundance: -
CDR3aa: CATSDPGRGQETQYF; v_gene: TRBV24-1; j_gene: TRBJ2-5; abundance: once
CDR3aa: CASSRLGLTGPLTQHF; v_gene: TRBV6-2/TRBV6-3; j_gene: TRBJ1-5; abundance: -